These 2 T cell receptor beta chains originate from one sample sequenced in a study of memory CD4+ T cells and cytomegalovirus serostatus. Sequencing was performed with immunoSEQ multiplex PCR; in TCRdb, only in-frame clones are kept and a portion is missing. The data contain about 80,000 clones, about 85% of them singletons. The sort gate was single viable CD3+CD4+CD8-CD45RO+ cells for memory CD4+ T cells. The sequencing input was memory CD4+ T cells from blood. The receptors were sampled from an adult in good health and CMV-seronegative.

The genes are TRBV18 and TRBJ2-5; 7 nucleotides agree with TRBD1. V lost 5 bases and J lost 5; bases outside the gene matches: 5. From germline, CDR1 is KGHSH and CDR2 LQKENI. This CDR3 comprises 13 residues. CDR3 sequence (DNA): TGTGCCAGCTCATCAGGACAGGAGGAGACCCAGTACTTC. It yields the protein CASSSGQEETQYF.

The chain links TRBV7-9 to TRBJ1-2; D remains unclear. The CDR3 spans 15 residues. The germline V gene has CDR1 SEHNR and CDR2 FQNEAQ (reference sequence). V was trimmed by 1 base and J by 0 bases, leaving 9 bases between them. CDR3 coding DNA: TGTGCCAGCAGCTTAGTAGAACTACCTAACTATGGCTACACCTTC. It yields the protein CASSLVELPNYGYTF.